A selection of T cell receptor beta chains follows, all from one sample in a study of shared clonotypes between healthy human individuals. Some clones are missing from TCRdb's copy, which holds only in-frame ones; the method was immunoSEQ multiplex PCR. The profile shows 2 million to 2.5 million clones, 95% of them singletons. Material: naive CD4+ T cells sorted from blood. These receptors came from a man aged 18-30 years in good health. Both conserved end residues are part of each CDR3. D genes are given only for firm matches. Only some rows state a clone size, as once, few, many or a class for expanded clones.

V	J	D	size	DNA	CDR3
TRBV30	TRBJ1-1	.	few	TGTGCCTGGAGTTTTTTGCAGAACACTGAAGCTTTCTTT	CAWSFLQNTEAFF
TRBV10-3	TRBJ1-1	.	.	TGTGCCATCAGACAGGACCGTGTGAACACTGAAGCTTTCTTT	CAIRQDRVNTEAFF
TRBV7-7	TRBJ2-6	.	.	TGTGCTAGCGGTACCAGTTCTGGGGCCAACGTCCTGACTTTC	CASGTSSGANVLTF
TRBV10-3	TRBJ1-6	TRBD1	.	TGTGCCACAACCGGGACAGGGGATAATTCACCCCTCCACTTT	CATTGTGDNSPLHF
TRBV30	TRBJ2-3	.	.	TGTGCCTGGAGTAGGCTCACAGATACGCAGTATTTT	CAWSRLTDTQYF
TRBV5-6	TRBJ2-3	TRBD2	.	TGTGCCAGCAGCTTGATGCGGGAGTGGGGCACAGATACGCAGTATTTT	CASSLMREWGTDTQYF
TRBV18	TRBJ1-1	.	.	TGTGCCAGCTCAGACAGGACTTTGAACACTGAAGCTTTCTTT	CASSDRTLNTEAFF
TRBV27	TRBJ2-7	TRBD2	.	TGTGCCAGCAGTCTCAGGACTAGCGGCTACGAGCAGTACTTC	CASSLRTSGYEQYF
TRBV6-6	TRBJ2-7	.	.	TGTGCCAGCACCCACTGGACTACAAGCTACGAGCAGTACTTC	CASTHWTTSYEQYF
TRBV5-1	TRBJ1-3	TRBD1	.	TGCGCCAGCAGCCCCGCATTACAGGGGTCGGGTCTAAGCACCATATATTTT	CASSPALQGSGLSTIYF
TRBV5-1	TRBJ1-6	TRBD1	.	TGCGCCAGCAGCTTGGAGCCGACAGGGGGTCTTGGGTCACCCCTCCACTTT	CASSLEPTGGLGSPLHF
TRBV27	TRBJ2-3	.	.	TGTGCCAGCAGAGTTCGCGGGGCAGATACGCAGTATTTT	CASRVRGADTQYF
TRBV30	TRBJ1-2	.	.	TGTGCCTGGAGTGTTCACCAGGGAAGTAGTCGTGGCTACACCTTC	CAWSVHQGSSRGYTF
TRBV18	TRBJ1-2	TRBD1	.	TGTGCCAGCTCGCCCCGGGACAGTGATAACTATGGCTACACCTTC	CASSPRDSDNYGYTF
TRBV11-2	TRBJ1-6	TRBD1	once	TGTGCCAGCAGCCTCTCCGGGACAGTGCCAAATTCACCCCTCCACTTT	CASSLSGTVPNSPLHF
TRBV5-1	TRBJ2-7	TRBD2	.	TGCGCCAGCAGCTTGGTAGGAGCGGGAGGGCCGGGCGAGCAGTACTTC	CASSLVGAGGPGEQYF
TRBV21-1	TRBJ1-6	.	.	TGTGCCAGCAGCGCCCGTATCCTTAATTCACCCCTCCACTTT	CASSARILNSPLHF
TRBV9	TRBJ2-1	.	.	TGTGCCAGCAGCGTAGCTGGGGTGGCTTTGTACAATGAGCAGTTCTTC	CASSVAGVALYNEQFF
TRBV18	TRBJ2-1	.	.	TGTGCCAGCTCACCAATGGATGAGCAGTTCTTC	CASSPMDEQFF
TRBV27	TRBJ2-5	TRBD2	.	TGTGCCAGCAGGTTCGGGGGGGCCAGAGAGACCCAGTACTTC	CASRFGGARETQYF
TRBV10-3	TRBJ1-1	TRBD1	.	TGTGCCATCAGTACCCTGGGACAGGTTAACACTGAAGCTTTCTTT	CAISTLGQVNTEAFF
TRBV28	TRBJ1-6	TRBD1	.	TGTGCCAGCAGGCCCGGGACAGTTAATTCACCCCTCCACTTT	CASRPGTVNSPLHF
TRBV27	TRBJ1-6	TRBD1	.	TGTGCCAGCGGTGACAGGGAAAATTCACCCCTCCACTTT	CASGDRENSPLHF
TRBV6-1	TRBJ2-5	TRBD2	.	TGTGCCAGCAGCTCCAGCGGGGCCCCCGGGACCCAGTACTTC	CASSSSGAPGTQYF
TRBV30	TRBJ2-4	.	.	TGTGCCTGGAGTGAACTAGCCAAAAACATTCAGTACTTC	CAWSELAKNIQYF